This T cell receptor (beta chain) was captured by sequencing in a study of cytomegalovirus exposure and HLA in healthy donors. Findings and limits, study-wide: Specificity of a few CMV-associated chains for CMV antigens was verified in vitro. After further analysis at a later stage, 16,951 TCR beta sequences were associated with HLA alleles at 0.05 false discovery rate.

In regard to this clone: Antigen unknown.

The CDR3 runs to 16 residues. The V gene end was trimmed by 3 bases and the J gene end by 2 bases; junction bases not matched to a gene: 10. The germline V gene encodes CDR1 SGHRS and CDR2 YFSETQ. The PCR had 60 Vbeta and 13 Jbeta primers. Profiled with immunoSEQ multiplex PCR; TCRdb holds only in-frame clones, not every one. The sample has some 200,000 clones, around 74% seen once. The origin of this receptor is a female donor in good health and CMV-seronegative. The chain links TRBV5-1 to TRBJ2-7, with TRBD1 matching 8 bases. The sequenced sample consisted of PBMCs. The CDR3 DNA sequence: TGCGCCAGCAGCTCTAGACAGGGGAGCCCAACCTACGAGCAGTACTTC. As protein: CASSSRQGSPTYEQYF.